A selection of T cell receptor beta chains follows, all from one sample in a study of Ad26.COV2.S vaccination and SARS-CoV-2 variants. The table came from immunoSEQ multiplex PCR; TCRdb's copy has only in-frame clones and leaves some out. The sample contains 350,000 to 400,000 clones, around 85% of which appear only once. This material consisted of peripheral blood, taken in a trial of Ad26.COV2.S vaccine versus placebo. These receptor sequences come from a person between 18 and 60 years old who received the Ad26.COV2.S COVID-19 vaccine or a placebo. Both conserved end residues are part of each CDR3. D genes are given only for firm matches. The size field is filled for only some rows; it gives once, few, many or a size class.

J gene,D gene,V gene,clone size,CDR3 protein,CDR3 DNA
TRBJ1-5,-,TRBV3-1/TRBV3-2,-,CASSQDDRQPQHF,TGTGCCAGCAGCCAAGATGATAGGCAGCCCCAGCATTTT
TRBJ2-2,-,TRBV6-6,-,CASSYSDTANTGELFF,TGTGCCAGCAGTTACTCGGACACGGCCAACACCGGGGAGCTGTTTTTT
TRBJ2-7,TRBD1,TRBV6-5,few,CASRNGTGPYEQYF,TGTGCCAGCAGAAACGGGACAGGGCCCTACGAGCAGTACTTC
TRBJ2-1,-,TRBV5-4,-,CASSPGLPRYNEQFF,TGTGCCAGCAGCCCAGGACTGCCCCGATACAATGAGCAGTTCTTC
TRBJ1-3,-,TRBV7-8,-,CASSSRTGNTIYF,TGTGCCAGCAGCTCCCGGACTGGAAACACCATATATTTT
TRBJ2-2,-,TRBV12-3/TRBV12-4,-,CASSPARGELFF,TGTGCCAGCAGCCCTGCCCGGGGGGAGCTGTTTTTT
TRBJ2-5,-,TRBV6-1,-,CASSEALGGAGETQYF,TGTGCCAGCAGTGAAGCGCTTGGAGGGGCTGGGGAGACCCAGTACTTC
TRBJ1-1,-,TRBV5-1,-,CATGRGVNTEAFF,TGCGCGACCGGCCGGGGGGTGAACACTGAAGCTTTCTTT
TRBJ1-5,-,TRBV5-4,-,CASSLGPGSNQPQHF,TGTGCCAGCAGCTTGGGACCGGGGAGCAATCAGCCCCAGCATTTT
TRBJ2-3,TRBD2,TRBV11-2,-,CASSFSMTSGPTDTQYF,TGTGCCAGCAGCTTTTCGATGACTAGCGGGCCCACAGATACGCAGTATTTT
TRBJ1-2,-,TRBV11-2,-,CASSKVHGYTF,TGTGCCAGCAGCAAAGTCCATGGCTACACCTTC
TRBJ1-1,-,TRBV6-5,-,CASSYDLGNTEAFF,TGTGCCAGCAGTTACGATTTGGGGAACACTGAAGCTTTCTTT
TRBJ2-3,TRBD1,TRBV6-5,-,CASGTGGTDTQYF,TGTGCCAGCGGGACAGGGGGCACAGATACGCAGTATTTT